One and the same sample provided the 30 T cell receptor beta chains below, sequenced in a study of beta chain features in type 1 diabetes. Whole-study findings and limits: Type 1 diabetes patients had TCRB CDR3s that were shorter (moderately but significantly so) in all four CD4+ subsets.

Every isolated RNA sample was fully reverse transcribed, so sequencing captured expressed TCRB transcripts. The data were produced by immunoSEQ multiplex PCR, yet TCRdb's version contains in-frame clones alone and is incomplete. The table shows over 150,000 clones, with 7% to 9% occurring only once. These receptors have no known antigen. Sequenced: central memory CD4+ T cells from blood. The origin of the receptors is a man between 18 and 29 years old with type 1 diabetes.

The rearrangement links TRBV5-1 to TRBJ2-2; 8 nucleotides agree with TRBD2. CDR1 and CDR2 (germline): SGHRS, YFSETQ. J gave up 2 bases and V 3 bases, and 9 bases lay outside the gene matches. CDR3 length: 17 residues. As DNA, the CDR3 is TGCGCCAGCAGCTCCCGGGGGGGCGGCTTCAACACCGGGGAGCTGTTTTTT. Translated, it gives CASSSRGGGFNTGELFF.

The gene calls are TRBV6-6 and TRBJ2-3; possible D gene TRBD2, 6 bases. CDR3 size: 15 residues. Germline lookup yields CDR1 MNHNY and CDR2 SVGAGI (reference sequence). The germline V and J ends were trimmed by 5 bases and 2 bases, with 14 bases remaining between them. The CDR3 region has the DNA TGTGCCAGCAGTCTCCGGGAGACCATCACAGATACGCAGTATTTT. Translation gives CASSLRETITDTQYF.

The CDR3 spells CASGQGNNQPQHF. The CDR3 coding sequence is TGTGCCAGCGGACAGGGTAACAATCAGCCCCAGCATTTT. The chain joins TRBV6-6 to TRBJ1-5; 8 nucleotides align to TRBD1. Germline V gene sequence: CDR1 MNHNY, CDR2 SVGAGI (reference sequence). The V gene end was trimmed by 8 bases and the J gene end by 3 bases; junction bases not matched to a gene: 3. The CDR3 covers 13 residues.

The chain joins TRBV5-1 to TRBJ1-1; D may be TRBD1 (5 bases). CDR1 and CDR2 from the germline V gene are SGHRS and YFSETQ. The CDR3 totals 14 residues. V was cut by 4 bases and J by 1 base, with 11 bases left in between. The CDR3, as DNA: TGCGCCAGCAGCCCCCAGGGTCAGAACACTGAAGCTTTCTTT. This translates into CASSPQGQNTEAFF.

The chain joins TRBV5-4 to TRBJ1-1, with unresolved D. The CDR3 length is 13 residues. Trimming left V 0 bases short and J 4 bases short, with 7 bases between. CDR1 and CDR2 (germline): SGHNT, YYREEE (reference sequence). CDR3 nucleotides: TGTGCCAGCAGCTTGGACAGTCTCACTGAAGCTTTCTTT. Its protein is CASSLDSLTEAFF. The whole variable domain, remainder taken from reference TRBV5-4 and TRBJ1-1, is ETGVTQSPTHLIKTRGQQVTLRCSSQSGHNTVSWYQQALGQGPQFIFQYYREEENGRGNFPPRFSGLQFPNYSSELNVNALELDDSALYLCASSLDSLTEAFFGQGTRLTVV.

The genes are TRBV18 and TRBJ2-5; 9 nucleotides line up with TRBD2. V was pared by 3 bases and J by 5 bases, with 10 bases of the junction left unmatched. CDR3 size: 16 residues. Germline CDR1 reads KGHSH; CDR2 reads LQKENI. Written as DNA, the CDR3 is TGTGCCAGCTCACCTTCTGCGGGAGGGCCACGGGAGACCCAGTACTTC. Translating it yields CASSPSAGGPRETQYF.

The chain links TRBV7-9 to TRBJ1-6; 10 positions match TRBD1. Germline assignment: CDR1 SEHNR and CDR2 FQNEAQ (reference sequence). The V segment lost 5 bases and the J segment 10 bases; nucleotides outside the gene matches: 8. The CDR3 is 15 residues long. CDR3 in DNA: TGTGCCAGCAGCACCCGACAGGGGGCTACATCACCCCTCCACTTT. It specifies CASSTRQGATSPLHF.

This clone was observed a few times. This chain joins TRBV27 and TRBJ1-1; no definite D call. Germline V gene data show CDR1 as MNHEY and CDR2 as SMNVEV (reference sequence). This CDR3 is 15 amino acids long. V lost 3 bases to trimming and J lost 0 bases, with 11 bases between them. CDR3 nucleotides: TGTGCCAGCAGTTTCCACTACCCCATGAACACTGAAGCTTTCTTT. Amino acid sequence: CASSFHYPMNTEAFF.

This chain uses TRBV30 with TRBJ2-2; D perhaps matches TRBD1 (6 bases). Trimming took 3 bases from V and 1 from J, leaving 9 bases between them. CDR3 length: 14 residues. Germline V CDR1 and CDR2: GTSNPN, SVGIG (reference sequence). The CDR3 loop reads CAWRGTRNTGELFF. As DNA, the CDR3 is TGTGCCTGGAGGGGGACAAGGAACACCGGGGAGCTGTTTTTT.

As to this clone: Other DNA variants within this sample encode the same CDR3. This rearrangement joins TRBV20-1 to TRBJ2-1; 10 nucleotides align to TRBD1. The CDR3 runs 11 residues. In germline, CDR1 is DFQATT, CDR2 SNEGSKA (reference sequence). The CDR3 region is CSPGQGNEQFF. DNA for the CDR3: TGCTCACCGGGACAGGGGAATGAGCAGTTCTTC.

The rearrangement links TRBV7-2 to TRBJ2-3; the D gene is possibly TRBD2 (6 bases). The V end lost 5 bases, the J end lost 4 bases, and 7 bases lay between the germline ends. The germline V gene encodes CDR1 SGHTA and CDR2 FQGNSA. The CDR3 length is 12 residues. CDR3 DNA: TGTGCCAGCAGCCCTAGCGCAGATACGCAGTATTTT. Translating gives CASSPSADTQYF. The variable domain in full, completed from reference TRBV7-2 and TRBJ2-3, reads GAGVSQSPSNKVTEKGKDVELRCDPISGHTALYWYRQSLGQGLEFLIYFQGNSAPDKSGLPSDRFSAERTGGSVSTLTIQRTQQEDSAVYLCASSPSADTQYFGPGTRLTVL.

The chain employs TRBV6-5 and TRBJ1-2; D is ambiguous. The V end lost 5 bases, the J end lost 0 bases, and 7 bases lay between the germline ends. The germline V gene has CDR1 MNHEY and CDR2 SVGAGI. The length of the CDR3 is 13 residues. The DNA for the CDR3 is TGTGCCAGCAGTGGAGTGACTAACTATGGCTACACCTTC. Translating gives CASSGVTNYGYTF.

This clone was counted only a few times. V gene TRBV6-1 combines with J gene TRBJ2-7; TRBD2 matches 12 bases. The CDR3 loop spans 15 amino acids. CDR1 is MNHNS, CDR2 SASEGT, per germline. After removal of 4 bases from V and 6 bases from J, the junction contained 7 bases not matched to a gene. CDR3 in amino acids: CASSGLAGDSTEQYF. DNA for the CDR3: TGTGCCAGCAGTGGACTAGCGGGAGATTCTACCGAGCAGTACTTC.

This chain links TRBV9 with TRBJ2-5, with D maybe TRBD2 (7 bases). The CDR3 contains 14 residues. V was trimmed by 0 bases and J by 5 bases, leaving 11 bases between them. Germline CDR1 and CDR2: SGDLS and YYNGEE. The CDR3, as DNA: TGTGCCAGCAGCGTAGAAGGGAGGGGGGAGACCCAGTACTTC. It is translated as CASSVEGRGETQYF.

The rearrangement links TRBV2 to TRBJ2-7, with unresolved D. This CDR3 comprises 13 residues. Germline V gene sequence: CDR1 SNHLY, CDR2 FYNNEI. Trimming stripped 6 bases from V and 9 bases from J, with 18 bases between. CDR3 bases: TGTGCCAGCAGGGCAGAGGCCCCGTATGGGCAGTACTTC. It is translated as CASRAEAPYGQYF.

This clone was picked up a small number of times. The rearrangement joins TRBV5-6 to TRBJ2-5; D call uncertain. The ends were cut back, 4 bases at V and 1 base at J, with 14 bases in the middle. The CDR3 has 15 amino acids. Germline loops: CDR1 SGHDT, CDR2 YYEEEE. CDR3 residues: CASSPNEPRQETQYF. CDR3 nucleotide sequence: TGTGCCAGCAGCCCTAACGAGCCCCGCCAAGAGACCCAGTACTTC.

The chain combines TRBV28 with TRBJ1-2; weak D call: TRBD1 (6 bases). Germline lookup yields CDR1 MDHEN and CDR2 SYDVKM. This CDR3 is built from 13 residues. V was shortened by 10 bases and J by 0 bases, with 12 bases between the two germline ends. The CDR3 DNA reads TGTGCCATCGAAAACAGGGCTAACTATGGCTACACCTTC. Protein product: CAIENRANYGYTF.

The CDR3 loop reads CASSPGTSGDTQYF. In DNA, the CDR3 is TGTGCCAGCAGCCCCGGGACTAGCGGAGATACGCAGTATTTT. The chain couples TRBV7-8 to TRBJ2-3; the match to TRBD2 covers 11 bases. The V segment lost 5 bases and the J segment 5 bases; nucleotides outside the gene matches: 3. The CDR3 contains 14 residues. Per germline, CDR1 SGHVS and CDR2 FQNEAQ.

CDR3 sequence reads: CASSPQTGTVIYEQYF. CDR3 nucleotide sequence: TGTGCCAGCAGCCCGCAGACCGGGACAGTGATCTACGAGCAGTACTTC. The chain joins TRBV9 to TRBJ2-7; 7 bases match TRBD1. The ends lost 4 bases at V and 3 bases at J; junction bases unmatched: 13. CDR1 is SGDLS and CDR2 is YYNGEE in the germline V gene. The CDR3 runs 16 residues.

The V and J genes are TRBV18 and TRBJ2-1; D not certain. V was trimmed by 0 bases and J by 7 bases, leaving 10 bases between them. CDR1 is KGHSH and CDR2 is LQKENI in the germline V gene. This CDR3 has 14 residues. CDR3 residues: CASSPPAEANEQFF. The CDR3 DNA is TGTGCCAGCTCACCACCGGCAGAGGCGAATGAGCAGTTCTTC. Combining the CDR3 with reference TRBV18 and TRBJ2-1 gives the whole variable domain NAGVMQNPRHLVRRRGQEARLRCSPMKGHSHVYWYRQLPEEGLKFMVYLQKENIIDESGMPKERFSAEFPKEGPSILRIQQVVRGDSAAYFCASSPPAEANEQFFGPGTRLTVL.

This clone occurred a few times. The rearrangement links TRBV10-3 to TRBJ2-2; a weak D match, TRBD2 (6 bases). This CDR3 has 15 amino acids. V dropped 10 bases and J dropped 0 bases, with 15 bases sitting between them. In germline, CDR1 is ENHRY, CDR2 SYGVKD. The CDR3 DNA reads TGTGCCACCGGGGGTCGGGCAGCGAACACCGGGGAGCTGTTTTTT. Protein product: CATGGRAANTGELFF.

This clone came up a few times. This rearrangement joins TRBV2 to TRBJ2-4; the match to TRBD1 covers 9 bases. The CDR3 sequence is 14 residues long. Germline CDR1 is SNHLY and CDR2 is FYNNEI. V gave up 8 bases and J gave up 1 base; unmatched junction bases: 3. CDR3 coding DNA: TGTGCCAGCGGGGACAGGGCCGCCAAAAACATTCAGTACTTC. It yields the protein CASGDRAAKNIQYF.

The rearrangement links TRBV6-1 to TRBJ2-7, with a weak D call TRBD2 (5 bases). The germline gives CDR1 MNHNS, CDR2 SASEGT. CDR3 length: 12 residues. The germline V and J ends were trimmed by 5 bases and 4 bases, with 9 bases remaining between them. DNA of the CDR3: TGTGCCAGCAGTCCCTCGGGATACGAGCAGTACTTC. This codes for CASSPSGYEQYF.

The CDR3 loop is CASSYRRGAEDTQYF. The CDR3 nucleotides read TGTGCCAGCAGTTATCGACGGGGTGCGGAGGATACGCAGTATTTT. V gene TRBV6-6 combines with J gene TRBJ2-3; possibly TRBD2 for D (5 bases). This CDR3 is 15 amino acids long. Trimming pared 3 bases from V and 6 bases from J, leaving 16 bases between. Germline V CDR1 and CDR2: MNHNY, SVGAGI (reference sequence).

The CDR3 here is CASSWGSNLNTEAFF. The CDR3, as DNA: TGTGCCAGCAGCTGGGGCAGCAACCTGAACACTGAAGCTTTCTTT. The V call is TRBV5-6, the J call TRBJ1-1; weak D call: TRBD1 (5 bases). The length of the CDR3 is 15 residues. Trimming pared 3 bases from V and 0 bases from J, leaving 12 bases between. CDR1 and CDR2 from the germline V gene are SGHDT and YYEEEE.

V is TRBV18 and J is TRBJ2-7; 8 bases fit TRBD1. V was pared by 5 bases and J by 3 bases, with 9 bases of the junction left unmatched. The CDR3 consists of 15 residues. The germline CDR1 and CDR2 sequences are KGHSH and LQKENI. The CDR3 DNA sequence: TGTGCCAGCTCAGACTGGACAGGGCAAAGCTACGAGCAGTACTTC. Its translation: CASSDWTGQSYEQYF.

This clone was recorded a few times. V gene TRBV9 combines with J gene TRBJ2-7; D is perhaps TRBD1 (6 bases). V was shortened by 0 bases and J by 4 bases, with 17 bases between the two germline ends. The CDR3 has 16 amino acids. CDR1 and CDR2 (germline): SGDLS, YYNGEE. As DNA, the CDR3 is TGTGCCAGCAGCGTAGCATCGTCAGGGGAAGGGTACGAGCAGTACTTC. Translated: CASSVASSGEGYEQYF. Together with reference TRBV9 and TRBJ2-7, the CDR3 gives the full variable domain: DSGVTQTPKHLITATGQRVTLRCSPRSGDLSVYWYQQSLDQGLQFLIQYYNGEERAKGNILERFSAQQFPDLHSELNLSSLELGDSALYFCASSVASSGEGYEQYFGPGTRLTVT.

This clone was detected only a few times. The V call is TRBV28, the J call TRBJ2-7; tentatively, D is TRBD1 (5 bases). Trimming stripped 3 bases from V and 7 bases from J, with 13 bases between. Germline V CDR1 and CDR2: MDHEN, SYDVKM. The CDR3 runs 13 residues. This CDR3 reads CASSFFQGREQYF. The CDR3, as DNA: TGTGCCAGCAGTTTTTTTCAGGGCAGGGAGCAGTACTTC.

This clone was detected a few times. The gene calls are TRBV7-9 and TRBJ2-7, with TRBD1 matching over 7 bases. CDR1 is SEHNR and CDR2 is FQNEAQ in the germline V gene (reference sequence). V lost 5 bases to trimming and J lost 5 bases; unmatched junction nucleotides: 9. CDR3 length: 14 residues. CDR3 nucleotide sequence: TGTGCCAGCAGCCCCGACAGGGCTCCCCACGAGCAGTACTTC. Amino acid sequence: CASSPDRAPHEQYF.

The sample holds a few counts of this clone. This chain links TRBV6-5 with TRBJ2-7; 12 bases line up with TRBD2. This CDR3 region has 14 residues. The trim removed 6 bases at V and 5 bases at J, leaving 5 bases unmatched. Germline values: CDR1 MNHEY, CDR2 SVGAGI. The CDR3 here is CASSPLAGGHEQYF. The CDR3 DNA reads TGTGCCAGCAGCCCACTAGCGGGAGGCCACGAGCAGTACTTC.